One T cell receptor beta chain is described in this entry. This entry belongs to a study of blood T cell repertoires in COVID-19. Background on the study: Whether acute or convalescent, the COVID-19 samples came from the United States, Italy and Spain. Sources were T cells, B-cell-depleted T cells, or PBMCs; the material itself was cDNA or gDNA.

As handled by the study authors: Reference gene primer amplification in the assay estimated nucleated cell counts. Assay: immunoSEQ multiplex PCR; the TCRdb copy retains only in-frame clones and omits some. The DNA gave D and trimming, while V, J and clone size come from that table. The repertoire holds 100,000 to 150,000 clones, roughly four fifths seen once, with 5.5% in the top ten. V was shortened by 3 bases and J by 2 bases, with 13 bases between the two germline ends. The germline V gene has CDR1 GTSNPN and CDR2 SVGIG (reference sequence). This CDR3 is 14 amino acids long. The sequencing input was peripheral blood. V is TRBV30 and J is TRBJ1-1; no definite D call. The sequence was obtained from a man aged 55 to 69 with acute or convalescent COVID-19. The CDR3 region is CAWRPGDTNTEAFF. CDR3 DNA sequence: TGTGCCTGGAGACCCGGTGACACTAACACTGAAGCTTTCTTT.